The rows below give T cell receptor beta chains drawn from one sample of a study of cytomegalovirus exposure and HLA in healthy donors. This table comes from immunoSEQ multiplex PCR, and its TCRdb copy is limited to in-frame clones, with some not included. The table has about 150,000 clones, roughly 84% seen once; the top ten hold 2% to 2.5%. The sequenced sample consisted of PBMCs. The receptors shown here come from a human donor in good health. Each CDR3 is given with its conserved first and last residue. D genes are given only for firm matches. Clone size appears in some rows only: once, few, many, or a class for an expanded clone.

TRBV4-1	TRBJ1-2	NA	NA	CASSQPDSYYGYTF	TGCGCCAGCAGCCAACCCGACAGTTACTATGGCTACACCTTC
TRBV19	TRBJ2-1	NA	NA	CASSIGDSPYNEQFF	TGTGCCAGTAGTATCGGCGACTCCCCCTACAATGAGCAGTTCTTC
TRBV30	TRBJ1-2	TRBD1	NA	CAWSFTGTGHGYTF	TGTGCCTGGAGTTTCACCGGGACAGGGCATGGCTACACCTTC
TRBV6-6	TRBJ2-7	NA	NA	CASSLDIPSEQYF	TGTGCCAGCAGTTTGGACATACCTAGTGAGCAGTACTTC
TRBV6-1	TRBJ2-1	TRBD1	NA	CASSDTGGSYNEQFF	TGTGCCAGCAGTGATACAGGGGGCTCCTACAATGAGCAGTTCTTC
TRBV20-1	TRBJ2-1	NA	NA	CSALGEGQFF	TGCAGTGCTCTAGGTGAGGGGCAGTTCTTC
TRBV19	TRBJ1-4	TRBD1	NA	CAANRGATNEKLFF	TGTGCCGCAAACAGGGGAGCAACTAATGAAAAACTGTTTTTT
TRBV30	TRBJ2-1	NA	NA	CAWSASGPSKSLQFF	TGTGCCTGGAGTGCGAGCGGGCCCTCCAAGTCGCTGCAGTTCTTC
TRBV30	TRBJ2-2	TRBD1	once	CAWSVRRLGTGDTGELFF	TGTGCCTGGAGTGTAAGGCGGCTCGGGACAGGGGACACCGGGGAGCTGTTTTTT
TRBV7-9	TRBJ1-2	NA	NA	CASSPVVDNLYGYTF	TGTGCCAGCTCTCCCGTTGTGGACAACCTCTATGGCTACACCTTC
TRBV7-7	TRBJ2-1	NA	NA	CASSLASSSYNEQFF	TGTGCTAGCAGCTTAGCCTCCAGCTCCTACAATGAGCAGTTCTTC
TRBV7-2	TRBJ2-6	NA	NA	CASSTQGGVSGANVLTF	TGTGCCAGCAGCACCCAGGGTGGAGTGTCTGGGGCCAACGTCCTGACTTTC
TRBV5-6	TRBJ1-1	NA	NA	CASSSTGNTEAFF	TGTGCCAGCAGCTCTACAGGGAACACTGAAGCTTTCTTT
TRBV25-1	TRBJ2-2	TRBD2	NA	CASSLTGGNTGELFF	TGTGCCAGCAGCCTTACGGGGGGGAACACCGGGGAGCTGTTTTTT
TRBV28	TRBJ2-1	TRBD1	NA	CASSKGALGYNEQFF	TGTGCCAGCAGTAAGGGGGCCTTGGGCTACAATGAGCAGTTCTTC
TRBV2	TRBJ1-4	TRBD1	NA	CASRQSNRGEYEKLFF	TGTGCCAGCAGGCAATCCAACAGGGGAGAGTATGAAAAACTGTTTTTT
TRBV14	TRBJ1-3	NA	NA	CASSPPGTPGNTIYF	TGTGCCAGCAGCCCTCCCGGGACACCTGGAAACACCATATATTTT
TRBV10-2	TRBJ2-7	NA	NA	CASSPGGRYEQYF	TGCGCCAGCAGCCCGGGGGGCCGCTACGAGCAGTACTTC
TRBV6-4	TRBJ2-3	NA	few	CASSPGAVSTDTQYF	TGTGCCAGCAGCCCAGGGGCAGTTAGCACAGATACGCAGTATTTT
TRBV11-2	TRBJ2-7	NA	NA	CASSLELSGQYF	TGTGCCAGCAGCTTAGAATTATCGGGGCAGTACTTC
TRBV18	TRBJ2-6	NA	NA	CASSQGPSGRANVLTF	TGTGCCAGCTCCCAAGGACCCTCAGGGCGGGCCAACGTCCTGACTTTC
TRBV11-2	TRBJ1-3	TRBD1	NA	CASSLTGIGNTIYF	TGTGCCAGCAGCTTGACAGGGATCGGAAACACCATATATTTT
TRBV19	TRBJ1-4	TRBD1	once	CASTDRATTNEKLFF	TGTGCCAGTACCGACAGGGCAACAACTAATGAAAAACTGTTTTTT
TRBV5-1	TRBJ2-7	TRBD1	NA	CASSVDRAPYEQYF	TGCGCCAGCAGCGTGGACAGGGCACCCTACGAGCAGTACTTC
TRBV7-9	TRBJ1-5	NA	NA	CASSFDSANQPQHF	TGTGCCAGCAGCTTCGACAGTGCAAATCAGCCCCAGCATTTT
TRBV18	TRBJ2-7	TRBD1	NA	CASSPLDRGKSYEQYF	TGTGCCAGCTCACCCCTTGACAGGGGTAAATCCTACGAGCAGTACTTC
TRBV27	TRBJ2-1	NA	NA	CASSSPRQGRNEQFF	TGTGCCAGCAGTTCCCCCCGGCAGGGGCGGAATGAGCAGTTCTTC
TRBV4-1	TRBJ2-2	TRBD2	NA	CASSRRLAGDGTGELFF	TGCGCCAGCAGCCGAAGACTAGCGGGAGATGGGACCGGGGAGCTGTTTTTT
TRBV6-5	TRBJ1-5	TRBD1	NA	CASSPQGAGGQPQHF	TGTGCCAGCAGCCCGCAGGGGGCGGGTGGTCAGCCCCAGCATTTT
TRBV10-2	TRBJ2-7	NA	NA	CASSEGLRSYEQYF	TGCGCCAGCAGTGAGGGACTGAGGTCCTACGAGCAGTACTTC
TRBV9	TRBJ2-5	TRBD2	NA	CASSVASAGVVETQYF	TGTGCCAGCAGCGTAGCTAGCGCGGGAGTGGTGGAGACCCAGTACTTC
TRBV5-4	TRBJ2-3	NA	once	CASSYRGPYTDTQYF	TGTGCCAGCAGCTATAGGGGCCCATACACAGATACGCAGTATTTT
TRBV6-1	TRBJ1-5	NA	NA	CASDREARAEPQHF	TGTGCCAGTGATAGGGAGGCGAGGGCTGAGCCCCAGCATTTT
TRBV11-2	TRBJ2-1	TRBD2	NA	CASSPRGTSGRAYNEQFF	TGTGCCAGCAGCCCCCGCGGGACTAGCGGGAGGGCTTACAATGAGCAGTTCTTC
TRBV27	TRBJ2-2	NA	NA	CASSYLTTGPDTGELFF	TGTGCCAGCAGTTACCTGACGACAGGCCCGGACACCGGGGAGCTGTTTTTT
TRBV7-9	TRBJ2-3	TRBD1	NA	CASSFIPGQGTGTDTQYF	TGTGCCAGCAGCTTCATACCGGGACAGGGGACAGGCACAGATACGCAGTATTTT
TRBV6-5	TRBJ2-7	NA	NA	CASSYSRGYSYEQYF	TGTGCCAGCAGTTACTCGAGAGGATACTCCTACGAGCAGTACTTC
TRBV12-5	TRBJ1-5	NA	NA	CASGLEGYQPQHF	TGTGCTAGTGGTTTGGAGGGGTACCAGCCCCAGCATTTT
TRBV6-5	TRBJ1-2	NA	NA	CASSPGLGYTF	TGTGCCAGCAGTCCCGGTTTGGGCTACACCTTC
TRBV28	TRBJ1-2	NA	NA	CASSLEAGVSTTSDYGYTF	TGTGCCAGCAGTTTGGAGGCGGGGGTCTCGACAACTTCTGACTATGGCTACACCTTC
TRBV5-1	TRBJ2-1	TRBD2	NA	CASTDGLAGAGEQFF	TGCGCCAGCACCGACGGACTAGCGGGAGCAGGTGAGCAGTTCTTC
TRBV30	TRBJ1-5	NA	once	CAWSTGVNQPQHF	TGTGCCTGGAGTACAGGAGTAAATCAGCCCCAGCATTTT
TRBV7-6	TRBJ1-1	NA	NA	CASSLEVQVGEAFF	TGTGCCAGCAGCTTAGAGGTCCAGGTTGGAGAAGCTTTCTTT
TRBV6-5	TRBJ2-7	NA	NA	CASRTEADNYEQYF	TGTGCCAGCAGGACAGAGGCTGACAACTACGAGCAGTACTTC
TRBV5-1	TRBJ2-4	NA	NA	CASSPPLGDIQYF	TGCGCCAGCAGCCCGCCCTTAGGGGACATTCAGTACTTC
TRBV9	TRBJ1-1	NA	NA	CASTTGRGFTEAFF	TGTGCCAGCACCACCGGTCGGGGTTTTACTGAAGCTTTCTTT
TRBV29-1	TRBJ1-2	NA	NA	CSVDYRYYGYTF	TGCAGCGTTGACTACCGGTACTATGGCTACACCTTC
TRBV7-2	TRBJ1-2	NA	NA	CASSPFYRGTGGYTF	TGTGCCAGCAGCCCCTTTTATCGGGGGACGGGAGGCTACACCTTC